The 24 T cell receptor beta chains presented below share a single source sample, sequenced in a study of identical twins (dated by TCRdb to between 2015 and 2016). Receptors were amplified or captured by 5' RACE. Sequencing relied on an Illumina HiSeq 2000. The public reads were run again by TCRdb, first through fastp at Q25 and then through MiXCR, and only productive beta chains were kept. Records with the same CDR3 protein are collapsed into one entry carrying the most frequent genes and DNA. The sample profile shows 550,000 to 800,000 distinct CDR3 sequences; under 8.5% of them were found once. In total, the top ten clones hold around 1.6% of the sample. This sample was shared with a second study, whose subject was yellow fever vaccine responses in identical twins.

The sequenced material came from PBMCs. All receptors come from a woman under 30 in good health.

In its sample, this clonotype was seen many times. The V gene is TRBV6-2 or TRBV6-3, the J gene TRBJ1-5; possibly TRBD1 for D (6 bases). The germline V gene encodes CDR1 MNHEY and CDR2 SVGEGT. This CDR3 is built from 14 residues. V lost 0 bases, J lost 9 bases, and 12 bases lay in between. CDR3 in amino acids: CASSYSQGVGPQHF. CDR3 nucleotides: TGTGCCAGCAGTTACTCACAGGGTGTGGGGCCCCAGCATTTT.

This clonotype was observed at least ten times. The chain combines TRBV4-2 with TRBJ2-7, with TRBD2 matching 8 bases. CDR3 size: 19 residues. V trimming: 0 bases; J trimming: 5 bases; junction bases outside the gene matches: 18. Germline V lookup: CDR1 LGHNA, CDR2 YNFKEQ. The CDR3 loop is CASSQDRGLAGDRTNEQYF. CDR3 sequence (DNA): TGTGCCAGCAGCCAAGATAGAGGCCTAGCGGGTGACCGGACGAACGAGCAGTACTTC.

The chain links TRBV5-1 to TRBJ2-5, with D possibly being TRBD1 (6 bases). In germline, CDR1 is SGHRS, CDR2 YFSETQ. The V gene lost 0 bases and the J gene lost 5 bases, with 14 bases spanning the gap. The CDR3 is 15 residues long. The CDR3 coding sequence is TGCGCCAGCAGCTTGGAAGACAGGTTCGGTGAGACCCAGTACTTC. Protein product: CASSLEDRFGETQYF. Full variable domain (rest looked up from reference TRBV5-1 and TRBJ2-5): KAGVTQTPRYLIKTRGQQVTLSCSPISGHRSVSWYQQTPGQGLQFLFEYFSETQRNKGNFPGRFSGRQFSNSRSEMNVSTLELGDSALYLCASSLEDRFGETQYFGPGTRLLVL.

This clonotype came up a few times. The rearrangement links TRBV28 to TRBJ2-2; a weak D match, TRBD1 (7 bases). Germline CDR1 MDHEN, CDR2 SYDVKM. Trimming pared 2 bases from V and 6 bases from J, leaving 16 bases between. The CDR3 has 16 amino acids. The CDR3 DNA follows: TGTGCCAGCAGTTTAGCCCCCCCAGGGGGGCCCGGGGAGCTGTTTTTT. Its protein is CASSLAPPGGPGELFF.

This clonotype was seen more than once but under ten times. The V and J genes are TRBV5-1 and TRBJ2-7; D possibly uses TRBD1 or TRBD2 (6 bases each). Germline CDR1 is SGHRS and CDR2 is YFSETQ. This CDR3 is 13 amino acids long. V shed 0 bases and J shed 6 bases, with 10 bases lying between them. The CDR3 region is CASSLEGGIEQYV. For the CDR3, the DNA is TGCGCCAGCAGCTTGGAGGGGGGCATCGAGCAGTACGTC.

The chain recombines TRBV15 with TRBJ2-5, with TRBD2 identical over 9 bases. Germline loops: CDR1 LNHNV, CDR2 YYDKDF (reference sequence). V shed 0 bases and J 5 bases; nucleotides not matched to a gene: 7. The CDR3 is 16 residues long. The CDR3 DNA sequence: TGTGCCACCAGCAGAGACTCTGGCGGGGGGGTTGAGACCCAGTACTTC. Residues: CATSRDSGGGVETQYF.

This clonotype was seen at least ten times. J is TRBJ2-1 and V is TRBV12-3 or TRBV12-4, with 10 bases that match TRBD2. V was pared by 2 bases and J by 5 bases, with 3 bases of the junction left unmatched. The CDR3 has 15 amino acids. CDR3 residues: CASSLSGRANNEQFF. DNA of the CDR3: TGTGCCAGCAGTTTAAGCGGGAGGGCAAACAATGAGCAGTTCTTC.

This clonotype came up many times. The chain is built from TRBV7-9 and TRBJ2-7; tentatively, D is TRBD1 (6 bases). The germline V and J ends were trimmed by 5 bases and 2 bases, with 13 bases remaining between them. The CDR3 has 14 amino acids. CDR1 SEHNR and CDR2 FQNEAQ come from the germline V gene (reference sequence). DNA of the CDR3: TGTGCCAGCAGCCGGGACATAACGACCTACGAGCAGTACTTC. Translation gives CASSRDITTYEQYF.

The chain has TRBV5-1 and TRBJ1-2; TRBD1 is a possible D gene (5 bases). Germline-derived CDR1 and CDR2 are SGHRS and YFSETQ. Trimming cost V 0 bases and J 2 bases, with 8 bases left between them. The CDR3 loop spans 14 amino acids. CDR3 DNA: TGCGCCAGCAGCTTGGTGTGGGGGAACTATGGCTACACCTTC. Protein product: CASSLVWGNYGYTF.

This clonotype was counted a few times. The CDR3 DNA sequence: TGCAGCGTGTCGACAGGGGCGGACACTGAAGCTTTCTTT. This sequence encodes CSVSTGADTEAFF. The rearrangement links TRBV29-1 to TRBJ1-1, with 8 bases fitting TRBD1. CDR3 length equals 13 residues. J was trimmed by 3 bases and V by 6 bases; bases with no gene match: 6. CDR1 and CDR2 (germline): SQVTM, ANQGSEA.

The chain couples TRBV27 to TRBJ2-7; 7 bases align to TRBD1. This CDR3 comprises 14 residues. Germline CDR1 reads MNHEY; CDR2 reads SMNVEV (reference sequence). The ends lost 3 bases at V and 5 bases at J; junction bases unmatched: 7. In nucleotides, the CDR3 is TGTGCCAGCAGTTTCGGGCAGGGGGACAACGAGCAGTACTTC. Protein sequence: CASSFGQGDNEQYF.

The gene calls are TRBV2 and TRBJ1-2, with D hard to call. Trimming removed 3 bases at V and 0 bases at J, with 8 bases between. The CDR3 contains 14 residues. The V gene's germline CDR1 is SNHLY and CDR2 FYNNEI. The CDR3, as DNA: TGTGCCAGCAGTGACCAGCCTTCTAACTATGGCTACACCTTC. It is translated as CASSDQPSNYGYTF.

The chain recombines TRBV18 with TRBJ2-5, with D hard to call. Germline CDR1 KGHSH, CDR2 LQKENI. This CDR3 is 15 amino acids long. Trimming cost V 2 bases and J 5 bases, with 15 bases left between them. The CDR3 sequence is CASSPSGFVTETQYF. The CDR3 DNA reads TGTGCCAGCTCACCATCGGGCTTCGTAACGGAGACCCAGTACTTC.

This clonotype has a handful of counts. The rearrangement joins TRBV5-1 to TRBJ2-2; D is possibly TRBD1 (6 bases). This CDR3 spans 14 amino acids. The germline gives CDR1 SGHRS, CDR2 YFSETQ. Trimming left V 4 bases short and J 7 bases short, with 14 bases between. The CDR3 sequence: CASSPGTLNGELFF. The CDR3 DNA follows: TGCGCCAGCAGCCCCGGGACACTTAACGGGGAGCTGTTTTTT.

The CDR3 nucleotides are TGTGCCAGCTCACCACCCCGGAGGGACCTCTACGAGCAGTACTTC. This codes for CASSPPRRDLYEQYF. The chain is built from TRBV18 and TRBJ2-7; perhaps TRBD2 as D (6 bases). Germline V lookup: CDR1 KGHSH, CDR2 LQKENI. Trimming removed 0 bases at V and 3 bases at J, with 12 bases between. The CDR3 has 15 amino acids.

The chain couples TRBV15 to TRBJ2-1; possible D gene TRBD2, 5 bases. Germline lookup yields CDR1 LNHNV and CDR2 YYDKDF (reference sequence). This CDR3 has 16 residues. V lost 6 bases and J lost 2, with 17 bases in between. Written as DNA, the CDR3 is TGTGCCACCAGAGGATATATAGCCGGGGCCTACAATGAGCAGTTCTTC. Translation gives CATRGYIAGAYNEQFF.

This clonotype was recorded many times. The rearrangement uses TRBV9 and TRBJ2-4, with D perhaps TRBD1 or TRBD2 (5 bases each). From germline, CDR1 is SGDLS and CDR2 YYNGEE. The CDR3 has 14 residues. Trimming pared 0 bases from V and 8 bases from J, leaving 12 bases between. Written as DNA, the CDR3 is TGTGCCAGCAGCGTAGAGGCCGGGACGGACATTCAGTACTTC. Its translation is CASSVEAGTDIQYF.

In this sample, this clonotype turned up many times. CDR3 in amino acids: CASSQTNEAFF. The CDR3 coding sequence is TGTGCCAGCAGCCAAACTAATGAAGCTTTCTTT. The chain couples TRBV3-1 to TRBJ1-1, with D unresolved. Germline V gene lookup returns CDR1 LGHDT and CDR2 YNNKEL (reference sequence). The CDR3 loop spans 11 amino acids. The V end lost 2 bases, the J end lost 7 bases, and 5 bases lay between the germline ends.

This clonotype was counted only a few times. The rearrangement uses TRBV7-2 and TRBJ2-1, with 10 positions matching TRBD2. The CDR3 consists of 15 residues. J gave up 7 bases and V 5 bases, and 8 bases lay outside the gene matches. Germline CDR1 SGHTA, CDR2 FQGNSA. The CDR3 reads CASSPAGGPTNEQFF. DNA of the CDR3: TGTGCCAGCAGCCCAGCGGGAGGGCCGACAAATGAGCAGTTCTTC.

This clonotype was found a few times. The CDR3, as DNA: TGTGCCAGCAGTTACACCAGCGGGGGTCCCACCGGGCAGTTCTTC. Amino acid sequence: CASSYTSGGPTGQFF. This chain links TRBV6-5 with TRBJ2-1, with 8 nucleotides matching TRBD2. The junction had 12 bases not matched to a gene; V was cut back by 2 bases and J by 12 bases. Germline V gives CDR1 MNHEY, CDR2 SVGAGI. This CDR3 is built from 15 residues.

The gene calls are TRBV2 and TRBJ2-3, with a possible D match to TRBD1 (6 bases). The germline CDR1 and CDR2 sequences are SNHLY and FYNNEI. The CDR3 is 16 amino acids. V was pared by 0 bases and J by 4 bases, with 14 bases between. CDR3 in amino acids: CASSEAPGHPADTQYF. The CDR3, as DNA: TGTGCCAGCAGTGAAGCGCCGGGACACCCTGCAGATACGCAGTATTTT.

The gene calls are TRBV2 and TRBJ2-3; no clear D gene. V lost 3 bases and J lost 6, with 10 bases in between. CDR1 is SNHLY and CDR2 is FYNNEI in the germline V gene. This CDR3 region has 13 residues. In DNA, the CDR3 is TGTGCCAGCAGTGATACCAACGTGGATACGCAGTATTTT. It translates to CASSDTNVDTQYF.

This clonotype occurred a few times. CDR3: CASTVKPGHGNTGELFF. DNA of the CDR3: TGTGCCAGCACCGTAAAGCCGGGACATGGAAACACCGGGGAGCTGTTTTTT. V usage is TRBV7-9 and J usage is TRBJ2-2, with a tentative D call TRBD1 (6 bases). The CDR3 spans 17 residues. V was clipped by 7 bases and J by 2 bases, with 20 bases between them. Germline V lookup: CDR1 SEHNR, CDR2 FQNEAQ (reference sequence).

The CDR3: CASSYESVGEAFF. CDR3 bases: TGTGCCAGCAGTTACGAGTCGGTGGGAGAGGCTTTCTTT. This rearrangement joins TRBV6-2 or TRBV6-3 to TRBJ1-1; D is uncertain. The CDR3 covers 13 residues. Deletions cut 2 bases from V and 11 bases from J, with 15 bases between. Germline V gene lookup returns CDR1 MNHEY and CDR2 SVGEGT.